These T cell receptor beta chains were read from a single sample in a study of CD8+ T cells in alopecia areata. Profiling relied on immunoSEQ multiplex PCR, and the TCRdb table lists in-frame clones only, not all of them. Among approximately 98,000 clones, 45% to 60% were seen once, and the ten largest hold about 23%. Sequences were obtained from NKG2D-low CD8+ T cells sorted from blood. All receptors come from a human donor with alopecia areata. Each CDR3 is given with its conserved first and last residue. The D gene is left open where the match is weak. Clone size is not always given. Where it is, it says once, few, many or a class for expanded clones.

TRBJ2-7 | TRBV19 | TRBD2 | few | CASSTTSGKYEQYF | TGTGCCAGTAGTACCACTAGCGGGAAATACGAGCAGTACTTC
TRBJ2-7 | TRBV13 | . | . | CASSSGLSYEQYF | TGTGCCAGCAGCTCCGGGTTGTCCTACGAGCAGTACTTC
TRBJ2-3 | TRBV29-1 | . | few | CSVVPLIRTDTQYF | TGCAGCGTTGTACCACTTATAAGAACAGATACGCAGTATTTT
TRBJ2-5 | TRBV7-3 | TRBD1 | few | CASSLWVQGTGETQYF | TGTGCCAGCAGCTTATGGGTACAGGGGACCGGAGAGACCCAGTACTTC
TRBJ1-2 | TRBV23-1 | . | . | CASGRGTQGRRTVSYGYTF | TGCGCCAGCGGTCGAGGCACACAGGGACGGAGGACCGTTTCCTATGGCTACACCTTC
TRBJ2-1 | TRBV5-6 | . | . | CASSLANEQFF | TGTGCCAGCAGCCTAGCTAATGAGCAGTTCTTC
TRBJ2-1 | TRBV2 | . | few | CAAEMIRTRVDEQFF | TGTGCCGCGGAGATGATACGAACTAGGGTCGATGAGCAGTTCTTC
TRBJ2-5 | TRBV15 | . | . | CATSRFRTPQETQYF | TGTGCCACCAGCAGGTTTCGGACACCCCAAGAGACCCAGTACTTC
TRBJ2-7 | TRBV27 | . | once | CASSLDSGGDSYEQYF | TGTGCCAGCAGTTTAGACTCGGGCGGGGACTCCTACGAGCAGTACTTC
TRBJ2-5 | TRBV2 | TRBD1 | few | CASSEGQGETQYF | TGTGCCAGCAGCGAGGGACAGGGAGAGACCCAGTACTTC
TRBJ2-3 | TRBV7-9 | TRBD1 | few | CASSLDRDSSTDTQYF | TGTGCCAGCAGCTTGGACCGGGACAGTTCCACAGATACGCAGTATTTT
TRBJ2-3 | TRBV27 | . | . | CASSLVLPGSTTDTQYF | TGTGCCAGCAGTTTGGTCCTTCCAGGAAGTACCACAGATACGCAGTATTTT
TRBJ2-7 | TRBV4-1 | . | . | CASSQSGIPSYEQYF | TGCGCCAGCAGCCAATCCGGGATTCCCTCCTACGAGCAGTACTTC
TRBJ2-1 | TRBV28 | . | . | CASTAGELYNEQFF | TGTGCCAGTACTGCAGGGGAGCTCTACAATGAGCAGTTCTTC
TRBJ2-7 | TRBV23-1 | . | few | CASSQPGANGYEQYF | TGCGCCAGCAGTCAACCGGGAGCAAACGGCTACGAGCAGTACTTC
TRBJ2-1 | TRBV2 | TRBD2 | . | CASSDPSGRAKEQFF | TGTGCCAGCAGTGACCCTAGCGGGAGGGCCAAGGAGCAGTTCTTC
TRBJ2-5 | TRBV5-6 | . | . | CASRETVQETQYF | TGTGCCAGCAGGGAGACAGTACAAGAGACCCAGTACTTC
TRBJ1-1 | TRBV19 | . | . | CASSLAGVNTEAFF | TGTGCCAGTAGTCTAGCGGGGGTGAACACTGAAGCTTTCTTT
TRBJ1-2 | TRBV28 | . | . | CASSLRPPLGYTF | TGTGCCAGCAGCCTTCGGCCGCCTCTCGGCTACACCTTC
TRBJ1-2 | TRBV28 | . | . | CASRPVVVYGYTF | TGTGCCAGCAGGCCAGTGGTTGTCTATGGCTACACCTTC
TRBJ1-2 | TRBV29-1 | TRBD1 | few | CSVSTGDTYGYTF | TGCAGCGTGTCAACAGGGGACACCTATGGCTACACCTTC
TRBJ2-7 | TRBV29-1 | TRBD1 | . | CSVELSGTDSYEQYF | TGCAGCGTTGAACTTTCCGGGACAGACTCCTACGAGCAGTACTTC
TRBJ2-2 | TRBV5-1 | . | . | CASSSRDKKTGELFF | TGCGCCAGCAGCTCCCGGGACAAAAAAACCGGGGAGCTGTTTTTT
TRBJ1-1 | TRBV6-5 | . | once | CASSYSIGANTEAFF | TGTGCCAGCAGTTACTCCATTGGCGCGAACACTGAAGCTTTCTTT
TRBJ2-1 | TRBV28 | . | . | CASSFVRSSYNEQFF | TGTGCCAGCAGTTTTGTCCGGTCCTCCTACAATGAGCAGTTCTTC
TRBJ2-7 | TRBV4-1 | . | few | CASSQGRETTYEQYF | TGCGCCAGCAGCCAAGGGCGAGAGACCACCTACGAGCAGTACTTC
TRBJ2-1 | TRBV5-1 | TRBD1 | few | CASSPTGDRPGEQFF | TGCGCCAGCAGCCCAACAGGGGACCGCCCTGGTGAGCAGTTCTTC
TRBJ2-2 | TRBV9 | TRBD1 | . | CASSAQTGAGVSGNTGELFF | TGTGCCAGCAGCGCCCAGACAGGGGCAGGGGTTTCTGGAAACACCGGGGAGCTGTTTTTT
TRBJ2-3 | TRBV15 | TRBD2 | . | CATRGAGGLDTQYF | TGTGCCACCAGAGGAGCGGGAGGGTTAGATACGCAGTATTTT
TRBJ2-7 | TRBV6-1 | TRBD1 | . | CAGTGTSYEQYF | TGTGCCGGGACAGGGACTTCCTACGAGCAGTACTTC
TRBJ2-7 | TRBV27 | . | . | CASSRSVVYEQYF | TGTGCCAGCAGTAGGTCAGTAGTCTACGAGCAGTACTTC
TRBJ2-6 | TRBV15 | . | few | CATQTVTSGANVLTF | TGTGCCACCCAAACAGTTACCTCTGGGGCCAACGTCCTGACTTTC
TRBJ2-5 | TRBV9 | TRBD2 | . | CASSVDSGSLLETQYF | TGTGCCAGCAGCGTAGATAGCGGGAGCTTATTGGAGACCCAGTACTTC
TRBJ2-3 | TRBV11-2 | . | . | CASSFAFTSTDTQYF | TGTGCCAGCAGCTTCGCGTTTACTAGCACAGATACGCAGTATTTT
TRBJ2-7 | TRBV6-1 | TRBD1 | . | CASSEGTGWRSYEQYF | TGTGCCAGCAGTGAAGGGACAGGGTGGAGGTCCTACGAGCAGTACTTC
TRBJ1-2 | TRBV5-6 | . | . | CASSSPALGGYTF | TGTGCCAGCAGCTCTCCAGCTCTGGGTGGCTACACCTTC
TRBJ2-5 | TRBV25-1 | . | . | CASSGVGNQETQYF | TGTGCCAGCAGTGGTGTCGGGAACCAAGAGACCCAGTACTTC
TRBJ2-3 | TRBV2 | . | . | CASKRDSSITDTQYF | TGTGCCAGCAAGAGAGACTCCTCAATCACAGATACGCAGTATTTT
TRBJ1-1 | TRBV4-2 | TRBD1 | few | CASSHGTGGLSNTEAFF | TGTGCCAGCAGCCATGGGACAGGGGGCCTTTCGAACACTGAAGCTTTCTTT
TRBJ2-2 | TRBV2 | . | few | CASSEAPTLVGELFF | TGTGCCAGCAGTGAAGCCCCAACCTTGGTCGGGGAGCTGTTTTTT
TRBJ2-1 | TRBV5-1 | TRBD2 | . | CASSPTSGRASLYNEQFF | TGCGCCAGCAGTCCTACTAGCGGGAGGGCCTCGCTTTACAATGAGCAGTTCTTC
TRBJ1-2 | TRBV5-1 | TRBD1 | . | CASSLPGQGTGGYTF | TGCGCCAGCAGCCTACCGGGACAGGGGACTGGTGGCTACACCTTC
TRBJ2-5 | TRBV27 | . | . | CASSLEGSRVHETQYF | TGTGCCAGCAGTTTAGAGGGTAGCAGGGTGCACGAGACCCAGTACTTC
TRBJ2-1 | TRBV2 | TRBD1 | . | CASNPGGEGEFF | TGTGCCTCCAACCCAGGGGGCGAGGGGGAGTTCTTC
TRBJ2-1 | TRBV27 | . | . | CASSGLTNEQFF | TGTGCCAGCTCGGGACTTACCAATGAGCAGTTCTTC
TRBJ2-7 | TRBV10-3 | . | few | CATVKGHRWLRSYEQYF | TGTGCCACCGTGAAAGGCCACCGTTGGTTGCGGTCCTACGAGCAGTACTTC
TRBJ2-3 | TRBV7-9 | . | . | CASSGDTQYF | TGTGCCAGCAGCGGGGATACGCAGTATTTT
TRBJ1-4 | TRBV20-1 | . | . | CSARAPKGMFF | TGCAGTGCTAGAGCGCCCAAGGGGATGTTTTTT
TRBJ1-5 | TRBV4-2 | . | . | CASSQGFNQPQHF | TGTGCCAGCAGCCAGGGGTTCAATCAGCCCCAGCATTTT
TRBJ2-3 | TRBV29-1 | TRBD2 | . | CSVDLAGGTDTQYF | TGCAGCGTTGACCTAGCGGGAGGCACAGATACGCAGTATTTT
TRBJ2-7 | TRBV14 | TRBD2 | . | CASSQLTSGAYEQYF | TGTGCCAGCAGCCAACTGACTAGCGGGGCCTACGAGCAGTACTTC